This section outlines one T cell receptor beta chain sequence together with its context. The antigen remains unidentified. The entry originates in a study of shared clonotypes between healthy human individuals. Study-wide background: There were three CD4 naive, three CD4 memory, two CD8 naive and one CD8 memory plates per donor.

In germline, CDR1 is SGHTS, CDR2 YDEGEE. This CDR3 has 17 amino acids. The junction had 10 bases not matched to a gene; V was cut back by 4 bases and J by 0 bases. TCRdb's table, derived via immunoSEQ multiplex PCR, lists solely in-frame clones and lacks some. In the table there are roughly 2.4 million clones, 95% of which are singletons. General study findings and limits: In general, naive subsets displayed greater estimated richness than memory subsets did. Clonotypes that were shared across a handful of donors made up around 5% of naive CD4 clonotypes. The small donor group covered limited genetic and exposure diversity.

The TCR was taken from a man aged 18 to 30 in good health. Sequencing was performed on naive CD4+ T cells sorted from blood. Described subset: CD45RA+ positively selected. The chain carries TRBV5-8 and TRBJ1-5; TRBD1 agrees at 7 bases. DNA of the CDR3: TGTGCCAGCAGCAGGAGGGACAGCTTCAATAGCAATCAGCCCCAGCATTTT. As protein: CASSRRDSFNSNQPQHF.